Following are 15 T cell receptor beta chains from one sample sequenced in a study of human T cells and chemical hapten exposure. Time point denoted: healthy volunteer bleed at 2 weeks. Extraction of total RNA was performed on unfractionated whole blood. TCRdb re-called the RACE reads with MiXCR, one entry per CDR3 protein. This sample has around 130,000 distinct CDR3 sequences, with around 8.3% found just once. The sample taken for sequencing was whole blood. These receptors were obtained from a male donor in good health. Some clones in this sample may be carry-over from other donors' samples.

CDR3 protein: CASSPTGTGDGYTF. The CDR3 DNA sequence: TGTGCCAGCAGCCCGACCGGGACAGGGGATGGCTACACCTTC. The J gene is TRBJ1-2, the V gene TRBV11-2; 10 bases fit TRBD1. Germline V gene lookup returns CDR1 SGHAT and CDR2 FQNNGV. The CDR3 is 14 amino acids. With 5 bases clipped from V and 6 bases from J, the junction kept 6 bases outside the gene matches.

The chain combines TRBV20-1 with TRBJ1-4; D unresolved. Germline CDR1 and CDR2: DFQATT and SNEGSKA (reference sequence). This CDR3 spans 16 amino acids. The V end was cut by 0 bases, the J end by 8 bases, with 19 bases between. The CDR3 region has the DNA TGCAGTGCTAGAGATCCCATCGGCGGTAGAGGGGAAAAACTGTTTTTT. Translated: CSARDPIGGRGEKLFF.

This clonotype was seen many times. V gene TRBV21-1 combines with J gene TRBJ2-4; the table assigns TRBD2, which was not confirmed against the DNA. TRBV21-1 represents a pseudogene. CDR3 length equals 15 residues. The CDR3 spells CASRPSGLPKDIQYF. Written as DNA, the CDR3 is TGTGCCAGCAGACCTAGTGGACTGCCGAAGGACATTCAGTACTTC.

This clonotype turned up a few times. In DNA form, the CDR3 reads TGTGCCAGCAGTTACTCGACACAGCCTTATGGCTACACCTTC. Amino acids: CASSYSTQPYGYTF. The rearrangement links TRBV6-5 to TRBJ1-2; no clear D. This CDR3 has 14 amino acids. Trimming cost V 0 bases and J 5 bases, with 10 bases left between them. Looked up from germline, CDR1 is MNHEY and CDR2 is SVGAGI.

This clonotype was found a few times. The genes are TRBV24-1 and TRBJ1-5; 7 nucleotides agree with TRBD1. Germline V gives CDR1 KGHDR, CDR2 SFDVKD. Germline trimming cut 6 bases from V and 5 bases from J; bases unmatched to any gene: 0. The CDR3 totals 12 residues. DNA for the CDR3: TGTGCCACCAGTACAGGGGATCAGCCCCAGCATTTT. Its translation: CATSTGDQPQHF.

This clonotype was found a few times. The rearrangement joins TRBV6-5 to TRBJ2-7; D is possibly TRBD2 (5 bases). Trimming cost V 5 bases and J 8 bases, with 13 bases left between them. The CDR3 extends over 12 amino acids. The germline CDR1 and CDR2 sequences are MNHEY and SVGAGI. In DNA, the CDR3 is TGTGCCAGCAGTCCCCTGACGGGAAAGCAGTACTTC. Its translation: CASSPLTGKQYF.

This clonotype was picked up a small number of times. The chain joins TRBV5-5 to TRBJ1-2, with D tentatively TRBD1 (6 bases). The CDR3 sequence is 14 residues long. Germline V gene data show CDR1 as SGHKS and CDR2 as YYEKEE (reference sequence). Trimming removed 2 bases at V and 5 bases at J, with 13 bases between. The CDR3 reads CASSFRQDDYGYTF. CDR3 in DNA: TGTGCCAGCAGCTTTAGACAGGACGATTATGGCTACACCTTC.

The chain carries TRBV29-1 and TRBJ2-7, with 10 bases matching TRBD1. V lost 6 bases to trimming and J lost 5 bases; unmatched junction nucleotides: 7. This CDR3 is built from 13 residues. CDR1 and CDR2 (germline): SQVTM, ANQGSEA. The CDR3 DNA reads TGCAGCGTGGATTCCGGGACAGGGGACGAGCAGTACTTC. Residues: CSVDSGTGDEQYF.

The chain couples TRBV7-3 to TRBJ2-1, with TRBD2 matching 8 bases. V lost 6 bases to trimming and J lost 0 bases; unmatched junction nucleotides: 28. This CDR3 spans 23 amino acids. Germline V gene sequence: CDR1 SGHTA, CDR2 FQGTGA. The CDR3 DNA is TGTGCCAGCAGAGAGCAGGGGACTAGACACCTCCCGCTGAGCGAAGACTCCTACAATGAGCAGTTCTTC. Residues: CASREQGTRHLPLSEDSYNEQFF.

The chain is built from TRBV29-1 and TRBJ2-3, with 7 bases matching TRBD1. CDR1 is SQVTM and CDR2 is ANQGSEA in the germline V gene. The CDR3 is 15 residues long. V lost 6 bases to trimming and J lost 3 bases; unmatched junction nucleotides: 12. CDR3 sequence (DNA): TGCAGCGTGATATCCGGGACAGTCTATACAGATACGCAGTATTTT. It is translated as CSVISGTVYTDTQYF.

This clonotype was recorded many times. The V and J genes are TRBV20-1 and TRBJ2-7; 12 positions match TRBD1. The length of the CDR3 is 15 residues. V trimming: 6 bases; J trimming: 4 bases; junction bases outside the gene matches: 10. From germline, CDR1 is DFQATT and CDR2 SNEGSKA (reference sequence). The CDR3 region has the DNA TGCAGTGCAAGCCCCGGGACAGGGGGCTTTTACGAGCAGTACTTC. This sequence encodes CSASPGTGGFYEQYF.

This clonotype was observed a handful of times. The V and J genes are TRBV5-1 and TRBJ2-7; D gene unclear. Germline CDR1 and CDR2: SGHRS and YFSETQ. This CDR3 has 15 residues. Trimming pared 0 bases from V and 1 base from J, leaving 11 bases between. The DNA of the CDR3 is TGCGCCAGCAGCTTGGCCCCGGGTCAGTCCTACGAGCAGTACTTC. This encodes CASSLAPGQSYEQYF. Filled out from reference TRBV5-1 and TRBJ2-7, the complete variable domain reads KAGVTQTPRYLIKTRGQQVTLSCSPISGHRSVSWYQQTPGQGLQFLFEYFSETQRNKGNFPGRFSGRQFSNSRSEMNVSTLELGDSALYLCASSLAPGQSYEQYFGPGTRLTVT.

This sequence joins TRBV7-2 and TRBJ2-2; D tentatively fits TRBD1 or TRBD2 (6 bases each). The length of the CDR3 is 15 residues. In germline, CDR1 is SGHTA, CDR2 FQGNSA. V lost 3 bases to trimming and J lost 2 bases, with 10 bases between them. The CDR3 coding sequence is TGTGCCAGCAGCTTTAGGGGGGCTAACACCGGGGAGCTGTTTTTT. Its translation is CASSFRGANTGELFF.

This sequence joins TRBV10-3 and TRBJ2-1, with 7 bases matching TRBD2. The CDR3 is 11 residues long. V dropped 8 bases and J dropped 6; count of bases not matched to a gene: 1. Germline V gene lookup returns CDR1 ENHRY and CDR2 SYGVKD. CDR3 nucleotides: TGTGCCATCGGGGGGGGCAATGAGCAGTTCTTC. It encodes CAIGGGNEQFF.

This clonotype was recorded many times. The chain combines TRBV29-1 with TRBJ2-2, with TRBD1 as a possible D gene (6 bases). V shed 7 bases and J shed 0 bases, with 9 bases lying between them. Germline assignment: CDR1 SQVTM and CDR2 ANQGSEA. This CDR3 spans 13 amino acids. The CDR3 DNA follows: TGCAGCGGCAGGGGACCGAACACCGGGGAGCTGTTTTTT. It translates to CSGRGPNTGELFF.